The subject of this entry is one T cell receptor (beta chain). Generated by immunoSEQ multiplex PCR, the TCRdb table keeps only in-frame clones and is missing some. The sample holds over 80,000 clones; 70% to 85% are singletons and the top ten take about 4%. With 7 bases removed from V and 5 bases from J, the gap between germline ends came to 10 bases. From germline, CDR1 is SQVTM and CDR2 ANQGSEA. CDR3 length: 11 amino acids. This specimen comes from a study of blood T cell repertoires in COVID-19. This rearrangement joins TRBV29-1 to TRBJ2-3; D remains unclear. The origin of this receptor is a woman aged 50 to 60 with acute or convalescent COVID-19. The sequencing sample was made of peripheral blood. CDR3 protein: CSGTVLDTQYF. Here the CDR3 DNA reads TGCAGCGGAACGGTGTTAGATACGCAGTATTTT.